This T cell receptor beta chain emerged from a study of blood T cell repertoires in COVID-19. Turning to the study itself: The samples span acute and convalescent COVID-19 from the United States, Italy and Spain.

The repertoire was sequenced with immunoSEQ multiplex PCR; TCRdb's copy has only in-frame clones and lacks some. The sample has a few hundred thousand clones; roughly 80% are singletons. The origin of this receptor is a man aged 50-59 years who had recovered from COVID-19. The sequencing input was PBMCs or T cells enriched from blood (not recorded which).

The chain's CDR3 is CAISESLGQYNQPQHF. CDR3 DNA sequence: TGTGCCATCAGTGAAAGTCTCGGACAGTACAATCAGCCCCAGCATTTT. The J gene is TRBJ1-5, the V gene TRBV10-3; a weak D match, TRBD1 (6 bases). The CDR3 loop spans 16 amino acids. Germline-derived CDR1 and CDR2 are ENHRY and SYGVKD. V was cut by 3 bases and J by 3 bases, with 15 bases left in between.